The rows below give T cell receptor beta chains drawn from one sample of a study of T cell repertoires in cytomegalovirus infection. TCRdb called the reads again in MiXCR, with one record for every CDR3 protein. Among about 490,000 distinct CDR3 sequences, more than 25% were seen once, and the ten largest hold under 15%. Material: PBMCs. The origin of the receptors is a human donor in good health (CMV status not recorded). Some clones in this sample may be carry-over from other donors' samples. Each CDR3 is given with its conserved first and last residue. D genes are given only for firm matches. Clone size is not always given. Where it is, it says once, few, many or a class for expanded clones.

CASSRGRGDEQYF	TGTGCCAGCAGCCGCGGGAGGGGCGACGAGCAGTACTTC	TRBV7-2	TRBJ2-7	TRBD2	few
CAWSLRTSGSMETQYF	TGTGCCTGGAGCCTCCGGACTAGCGGGAGTATGGAGACCCAGTACTTC	TRBV30	TRBJ2-5	TRBD2	.
CSARRGGSGGSTDTQYF	TGCAGCGCCCGAAGGGGGGGTAGCGGAGGTAGCACAGATACGCAGTATTTT	TRBV29-1	TRBJ2-3	.	.
CASSLFRMNYGYTF	TGCGCCAGCAGTTTGTTCAGGATGAACTATGGCTACACCTTC	TRBV5-1	TRBJ1-2	.	.
CASSLTVRVSQPQHF	TGTGCCAGCAGCTTGACTGTCAGGGTCTCGCAGCCCCAGCATTTT	TRBV7-8	TRBJ1-5	.	many
CASSLLIGETQYF	TGTGCCAGCAGCTTACTGATAGGGGAGACCCAGTACTTC	TRBV7-3	TRBJ2-5	.	few
CASRLAGVGEQFF	TGTGCCAGCAGACTCGCGGGAGTCGGTGAGCAGTTCTTC	TRBV2	TRBJ2-1	TRBD2	.
CASSPPGWGRFADTQYF	TGTGCCAGCAGCCCCCCGGGTTGGGGGCGTTTCGCAGATACGCAGTATTTT	TRBV11-3	TRBJ2-3	.	.
CASSQPGTSGGELFF	TGCGCCAGCAGCCAACCCGGGACTAGCGGAGGGGAGCTGTTTTTT	TRBV4-1	TRBJ2-2	TRBD2	.
CASTSGHSSSYNEQFF	TGTGCCAGCACTTCGGGACACTCGAGCTCCTACAATGAGCAGTTCTTC	TRBV6-1	TRBJ2-1	.	few
CASSHGSIQETQYF	TGCGCCAGCAGCCATGGCAGCATCCAAGAGACCCAGTACTTC	TRBV4-1	TRBJ2-5	.	.
CASSLGPRDEQFF	TGTGCCAGCAGCTTAGGGCCGAGAGATGAGCAGTTCTTC	TRBV11-3	TRBJ2-1	.	.
CASSLQMGHANYGYTF	TGTGCCAGCAGCTTACAAATGGGACACGCTAACTATGGCTACACCTTC	TRBV7-2	TRBJ1-2	.	many
CASSYEGGRPKTFF	TGTGCCAGCAGTTACGAAGGGGGTCGGCCTAAAACTTTCTTT	TRBV6-5	TRBJ1-1	.	.
CSASPGTSGRGETQYF	TGCAGTGCTAGTCCCGGGACTAGCGGGAGAGGAGAGACCCAGTACTTC	TRBV20-1	TRBJ2-5	TRBD2	.
CASSPAEPQETQYF	TGTGCCAGCAGCCCAGCGGAGCCACAAGAGACCCAGTACTTC	TRBV2	TRBJ2-5	.	.
CSARGGGRDGDNYGYTF	TGCAGTGCGAGAGGGGGGGGCCGGGACGGGGATAACTATGGCTACACCTTC	TRBV20-1	TRBJ1-2	.	few
CASTLASGGNTQYF	TGTGCCAGCACCCTCGCTAGCGGGGGAAATACGCAGTATTTT	TRBV7-2	TRBJ2-3	TRBD2	many
CAAKGVGGPTGELFF	TGTGCCGCGAAGGGCGTAGGGGGGCCCACCGGGGAGCTGTTTTTT	TRBV7-2	TRBJ2-2	.	few
CASRGGESRPFNYGYTF	TGTGCCAGTCGAGGAGGAGAGAGCCGTCCCTTCAACTATGGCTACACCTTC	TRBV19	TRBJ1-2	.	.
CASNGQGPGEQYF	TGTGCCAGCAATGGGCAGGGGCCCGGTGAGCAGTACTTC	TRBV6-2/TRBV6-3	TRBJ2-7	.	few
CATSDRDTNTGELFF	TGTGCCACCAGTGACCGGGACACCAACACCGGGGAGCTGTTTTTT	TRBV24-1	TRBJ2-2	.	.
CASSQLAGIQETQYF	TGCGCCAGCAGCCAGCTAGCGGGAATCCAAGAGACCCAGTACTTC	TRBV5-1	TRBJ2-5	TRBD2	.
CASSFGSSIQFF	TGTGCCAGCAGCTTCGGTTCCTCAATACAGTTCTTC	TRBV7-9	TRBJ2-1	.	.
CASSPGADTDTQYF	TGTGCCAGCAGTCCCGGGGCCGACACAGATACGCAGTATTTT	TRBV12-3/TRBV12-4	TRBJ2-3	.	few
CASSYSTEAFF	TGTGCCAGCAGTTACTCAACTGAAGCTTTCTTT	TRBV6-6	TRBJ1-1	.	.
CASSFATPSTETQYF	TGTGCCAGCAGCTTCGCTACGCCTTCTACGGAGACCCAGTACTTC	TRBV11-2	TRBJ2-5	.	.
CSARDRPGGTETQYF	TGCAGTGCTAGAGATAGGCCAGGGGGCACCGAGACCCAGTACTTC	TRBV20-1	TRBJ2-5	TRBD1	.
CASSHRGPYNSPLHF	TGTGCCAGCAGCCACAGGGGACCCTATAATTCACCCCTCCACTTT	TRBV14	TRBJ1-6	.	few
CATSSDYGYTF	TGTGCCACTTCATCTGACTATGGCTACACCTTC	TRBV15	TRBJ1-2	.	few
CASSSLDRGHGGYTF	TGTGCCAGCAGCTCACTGGACAGGGGGCACGGTGGCTACACCTTC	TRBV11-1	TRBJ1-2	TRBD1	.
CASSLTPGNSYGYTF	TGTGCCAGCAGTCTCACCCCGGGGAACAGCTATGGCTACACCTTC	TRBV6-4	TRBJ1-2	.	few
CATSDLPGLQETQYF	TGTGCCACCAGTGATTTGCCGGGACTACAAGAGACCCAGTACTTC	TRBV24-1	TRBJ2-5	TRBD2	few
CSAGRDSFTQETQYF	TGCAGTGCCGGACGGGACTCTTTCACCCAAGAGACCCAGTACTTC	TRBV20-1	TRBJ2-5	.	few
CASIKRTGWRAFF	TGTGCCAGCATCAAAAGGACAGGGTGGAGAGCTTTCTTT	TRBV6-2/TRBV6-3	TRBJ1-1	TRBD1	few
CASSKQGGNTEAFF	TGTGCCAGCAGCAAACAGGGCGGTAACACTGAAGCTTTCTTT	TRBV6-1	TRBJ1-1	.	.
CASSQTGLANHNEQFF	TGCGCCAGCAGCCAAACGGGGTTGGCTAATCACAATGAGCAGTTCTTC	TRBV4-3	TRBJ2-1	.	.
CSARSLTNPSYEQYF	TGCAGTGCTAGAAGCCTAACTAATCCCTCCTACGAGCAGTACTTC	TRBV20-1	TRBJ2-7	.	.
CASSRDGLKETQYF	TGTGCCAGCAGCCGAGACGGACTCAAAGAGACCCAGTACTTC	TRBV7-2	TRBJ2-5	.	few
CASSRTRDFNEQFF	TGTGCCAGCAGCCGGACTAGAGACTTCAATGAGCAGTTCTTC	TRBV7-3	TRBJ2-1	TRBD2	.
CASSLELAANEQYF	TGTGCCAGCAGCTTAGAACTAGCGGCCAACGAGCAGTACTTC	TRBV7-9	TRBJ2-7	TRBD2	few
CAISDGGQSNEKLFF	TGTGCCATCAGTGACGGGGGGCAGTCTAATGAAAAACTGTTTTTT	TRBV10-3	TRBJ1-4	.	.
CSARDPWTEETQYF	TGCAGTGCTAGAGATCCTTGGACAGAAGAGACCCAGTACTTC	TRBV20-1	TRBJ2-5	.	few
CASSPRGGTQETQYF	TGTGCCAGCAGCCCCAGGGGCGGGACCCAAGAGACCCAGTACTTC	TRBV4-2	TRBJ2-5	.	.
CAGKTSPSTDTQYF	TGTGCCGGAAAGACTAGCCCGAGCACAGATACGCAGTATTTT	TRBV7-9	TRBJ2-3	TRBD2	few
CASSSPGGTNYGYTF	TGTGCCAGCAGTTCCCCGGGAGGGACTAACTATGGCTACACCTTC	TRBV27	TRBJ1-2	.	few
CASSLGGGGADSNQPQHF	TGTGCCAGCAGCTTGGGCGGGGGAGGGGCGGATAGCAATCAGCCCCAGCATTTT	TRBV7-9	TRBJ1-5	.	.
CASSPETGGNYGYTF	TGTGCCAGCTCACCCGAGACAGGTGGTAACTATGGCTACACCTTC	TRBV18	TRBJ1-2	.	few
CASSLGNSNTGELFF	TGTGCCAGCAGTTTAGGTAACAGTAACACCGGGGAGCTGTTTTTT	TRBV12-3/TRBV12-4	TRBJ2-2	.	few
CASSGGSSYNSPLHF	TGTGCCAGCAGTGGCGGGAGCTCCTATAATTCACCCCTCCACTTT	TRBV2	TRBJ1-6	.	.
CASSYEAGGPSTQYF	TGTGCCAGCAGTTACGAAGCGGGAGGGCCTAGTACGCAGTATTTT	TRBV6-5	TRBJ2-3	TRBD2	.
CASSLSPGGTPEAFF	TGTGCCAGCAGCTTATCTCCCGGGGGGACCCCTGAAGCTTTCTTT	TRBV7-2	TRBJ1-1	.	many
CASSWTRQMETQYF	TGTGCCAGCAGTTGGACTCGTCAGATGGAGACCCAGTACTTC	TRBV12-3/TRBV12-4	TRBJ2-5	.	.
CASSRDRVQQPQHF	TGTGCCAGCAGCCGGGACAGGGTACAGCAGCCCCAGCATTTT	TRBV7-2	TRBJ1-5	TRBD1	many
CASSPRPSNTEAFF	TGCGCCAGCAGCCCCCGCCCGTCCAACACTGAAGCTTTCTTT	TRBV4-1	TRBJ1-1	.	few
CASKGGVGRNTEAFF	TGTGCCAGTAAAGGAGGGGTAGGACGGAACACTGAAGCTTTCTTT	TRBV5-3	TRBJ1-1	.	.
CASSSIRLADTQYF	TGCGCCAGCAGCTCTATCCGTTTGGCAGATACGCAGTATTTT	TRBV5-1	TRBJ2-3	.	.